Below, one T cell receptor (beta chain) is given with its context. Its antigen is currently unknown. These data are taken from a study of T cell repertoires in cytomegalovirus infection. Study background: Carrying CMV and the relevant HLA type showed in public TCR beta signatures.

Deletions cut 0 bases from V and 11 bases from J, with 16 bases between. The CDR3 consists of 14 residues. Germline assignment: CDR1 MNHEY and CDR2 SVGAGI. Study-level results: Ex vivo responses were dominated by HLA-C-restricted CMV-specific TCR beta clonotypes. Based on cumulative public TCR beta family frequency, carriers of CMV plus the relevant HLA were identified.

TCRdb reprocessed the reads via MiXCR and lists one record per CDR3 protein. The sample consists of around 740,000 distinct CDR3 sequences, less than 40% of them appearing once. Sequencing used PBMCs. The gene calls are TRBV6-5 and TRBJ1-1; the D is unclear. The receptor was isolated from a human donor in good health (CMV status not recorded). Some clones in this sample may be carry-over from other donors' samples. CDR3 sequence reads: CASSYSIMVREAFF. CDR3 sequence (DNA): TGTGCCAGCAGTTACTCGATTATGGTCAGAGAGGCTTTCTTT.